The 13 T cell receptor beta chains below all came from one sample that was sequenced in a study of CD8+ T cells in alopecia areata. Extraction of RNA preceded its reverse transcription into cDNA, which served as the sequencing template. The repertoire was sequenced with immunoSEQ multiplex PCR; TCRdb's copy has only in-frame clones and lacks some. The sample consists of about 110,000 clones, about three fifths of them appearing once. Sample treatment: oral pan-JAK inhibitor, 5-10 mg twice daily. The sequencing here drew on CD8+ T cells sorted from blood, taken at week 24, from a patient treated with tofacitinib. The receptor set was obtained from a human donor with alopecia areata.

This chain links TRBV29-1 with TRBJ1-1; unclear D gene. The germline V gene has CDR1 SQVTM and CDR2 ANQGSEA. The CDR3 contains 16 residues. The V end lost 3 bases, the J end lost 4 bases, and 21 bases lay between the germline ends. DNA of the CDR3: TGCAGCGTTGAGGGAGGATTGGACGGCCCGGCCACTGAAGCTTTCTTT. As protein: CSVEGGLDGPATEAFF.

The rearrangement uses TRBV12-5 and TRBJ2-6; the D gene is possibly TRBD1 (5 bases). Germline V lookup: CDR1 LGHNT, CDR2 FRNRAP. V dropped 7 bases and J dropped 0 bases, with 16 bases sitting between them. This CDR3 comprises 17 residues. CDR3 coding DNA: TGTGCTAGTGTTCACGCAGGGTTGGTCTCTGGGGCCAACGTCCTGACTTTC. This codes for CASVHAGLVSGANVLTF. The full variable domain, its missing parts supplied by reference TRBV12-5 and TRBJ2-6, is DARVTQTPRHKVTEMGQEVTMRCQPILGHNTVFWYRQTMMQGLELLAYFRNRAPLDDSGMPKDRFSAEMPDATLATLKIQPSEPRDSAVYFCASVHAGLVSGANVLTFGAGSRLTVL.

This clone was found a few times. The chain has TRBV13 and TRBJ1-2; a possible D gene is TRBD1 (6 bases). This CDR3 is 15 amino acids long. V was pared by 0 bases and J by 2 bases, with 10 bases between. Germline V gene lookup returns CDR1 PRHDT and CDR2 FYEKMQ (reference sequence). As DNA, the CDR3 is TGTGCCAGCAGCTTAGGTACCGGGACAAACTATGGCTACACCTTC. Translation: CASSLGTGTNYGYTF.

This clone came up a few times. This chain links TRBV29-1 with TRBJ2-7, with 10 bases aligning to TRBD1. The V gene end was trimmed by 0 bases and the J gene end by 2 bases; junction bases not matched to a gene: 4. This CDR3 is built from 15 residues. Germline V lookup: CDR1 SQVTM, CDR2 ANQGSEA. The CDR3 protein is CSVEDRGTGAYEQYF. The CDR3 nucleotides are TGCAGCGTTGAAGATCGGGGGACAGGGGCCTACGAGCAGTACTTC.

This sequence joins TRBV29-1 and TRBJ1-2, with 8 bases fitting TRBD1. CDR1 and CDR2 (germline): SQVTM, ANQGSEA. The CDR3 loop spans 14 amino acids. Germline trimming cut 4 bases from V and 3 bases from J; bases unmatched to any gene: 7. The CDR3 nucleotides read TGCAGCGTTGGGCCAGGGGGCCCGGACTATGGCTACACCTTC. Amino acids: CSVGPGGPDYGYTF.

This chain joins TRBV27 and TRBJ2-7, with D hard to call. Germline V gene sequence: CDR1 MNHEY, CDR2 SMNVEV (reference sequence). V was pared by 8 bases and J by 1 base, with 9 bases between. The CDR3 consists of 12 residues. CDR3 sequence reads: CASGMESYEQYF. In DNA, the CDR3 is TGTGCCAGCGGGATGGAGTCCTACGAGCAGTACTTC.

The rearrangement links TRBV6-5 to TRBJ1-1; D gene ambiguous. CDR3 length: 14 residues. Germline values: CDR1 MNHEY, CDR2 SVGAGI. Between the trimmed V and J ends, which lost 4 bases and 1 base, there was a span of 10 bases. The CDR3 sequence: CASSSSDGNTEAFF. CDR3 in DNA: TGTGCCAGCAGTTCCTCGGACGGGAACACTGAAGCTTTCTTT.

This clone was seen a handful of times. The gene calls are TRBV5-1 and TRBJ2-5; D is perhaps TRBD1 or TRBD2 (5 bases each). The CDR3 is 15 residues long. With 7 bases removed from V and 1 base from J, the gap between germline ends came to 17 bases. Germline V gene lookup returns CDR1 SGHRS and CDR2 YFSETQ. The CDR3 DNA reads TGCGCCAGCGCCAGAAGGTCCGGGGCCCAAGAGACCCAGTACTTC. Translated: CASARRSGAQETQYF.

The genes are TRBV23-1 and TRBJ1-6; 12 nucleotides align to TRBD1. TRBV23-1 is noted as an ORF with a role that remains uncertain. The CDR3 length is 17 residues. Trimming removed 0 bases from V and 10 bases from J; junction bases left unmatched: 7. The CDR3 reads CASSQSGDRGPGSPLHF. The CDR3 nucleotides are TGCGCCAGCAGTCAATCTGGGGACAGGGGGCCGGGGTCACCCCTCCACTTT.

This clone was counted a few times. The chain is built from TRBV6-5 and TRBJ2-5; 9 positions match TRBD1. V dropped 1 base and J dropped 0; count of bases not matched to a gene: 3. Germline-derived CDR1 and CDR2 are MNHEY and SVGAGI. There are 16 residues in the CDR3. The CDR3 region is CASSYLGTGYQETQYF. The CDR3 bases are TGTGCCAGCAGTTACTTAGGGACAGGGTACCAAGAGACCCAGTACTTC.

The chain is built from TRBV13 and TRBJ2-3; 7 bases map to TRBD2. V lost 4 bases, J lost 5 bases, and 6 bases stayed unmatched. Germline V gene data show CDR1 as PRHDT and CDR2 as FYEKMQ (reference sequence). The CDR3 loop spans 14 amino acids. The CDR3 DNA follows: TGTGCCAGCAGCTCCAGACTAGCCGGAGATACGCAGTATTTT. The encoded protein is CASSSRLAGDTQYF.

As for this clone: Other DNA sequences in the same sample also yield this CDR3. The chain links TRBV19 to TRBJ1-1, with D possibly matching TRBD1 (5 bases). There are 12 residues in the CDR3. The germline CDR1 and CDR2 sequences are LNHDA and SQIVND (reference sequence). Trimming cost V 4 bases and J 4 bases, with 7 bases left between them. The CDR3 loop reads CASSTGRTEAFF. The CDR3 nucleotides read TGTGCCAGTAGTACAGGGCGCACTGAAGCTTTCTTT.

This chain connects TRBV27 to TRBJ1-1; 7 bases agree with TRBD1. The CDR3 length is 14 residues. Germline CDR1 and CDR2: MNHEY and SMNVEV (reference sequence). V trimming: 5 bases; J trimming: 6 bases; junction bases outside the gene matches: 9. The CDR3, as DNA: TGTGCCAGCAGTCCCCAGACAGGGATCCCTGAAGCTTTCTTT. This gives the protein CASSPQTGIPEAFF.